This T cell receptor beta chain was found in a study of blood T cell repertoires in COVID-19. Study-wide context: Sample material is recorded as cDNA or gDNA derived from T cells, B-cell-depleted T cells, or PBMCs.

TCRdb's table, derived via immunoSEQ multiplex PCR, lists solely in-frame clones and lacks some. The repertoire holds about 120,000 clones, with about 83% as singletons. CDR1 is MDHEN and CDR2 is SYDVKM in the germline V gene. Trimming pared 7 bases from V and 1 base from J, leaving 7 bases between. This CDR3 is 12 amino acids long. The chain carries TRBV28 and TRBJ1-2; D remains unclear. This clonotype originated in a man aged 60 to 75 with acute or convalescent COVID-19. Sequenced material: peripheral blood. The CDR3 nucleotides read TGTGCCAGCACTGCCAGTAACTATGGCTACACCTTC. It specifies CASTASNYGYTF.